Sequencing of this T cell receptor beta chain was carried out in a study of cytotoxic CD8 clonotypes in ibrutinib-treated CLL. The data were produced by immunoSEQ multiplex PCR, yet TCRdb's version contains in-frame clones alone and is incomplete. Of around 310,000 clones in the sample, 80% were seen once. This clone was observed once. The material sequenced was PBMCs, taken before ibrutinib treatment. The source is a human donor with chronic lymphocytic leukemia.

The CDR3 reads CSAIYNYGYTF. CDR3 DNA sequence: TGCAGTGCCATATATAACTATGGCTACACCTTC. The chain recombines TRBV20-1 with TRBJ1-2; D is uncertain. Germline V lookup: CDR1 DFQATT, CDR2 SNEGSKA (reference sequence). V lost 6 bases to trimming and J lost 1 base, with 6 bases between them. The CDR3 runs to 11 residues.